Reported below is one T cell receptor beta chain. Antigen: not known. The entry originates in a study of cytomegalovirus exposure and HLA in healthy donors. Study at large: From donors who were HLA-typed, an early data release held 65 million to 85 million unique TCRs. Notes on the study in general: Across donors, presence/absence analyses took sequencing depth to be roughly uniform.

PCR amplification relied on 60 Vbeta primers (plus 13 Jbeta primers). As handled by the study authors: Unique TCR beta chains totaled roughly 80 million in a later count, with some 10 million of them shared. Measured with immunoSEQ multiplex PCR; TCRdb has only the in-frame clones, and not every one. That table is the source of V, J and clone size, and D and trimming were worked out from the DNA. This table holds around 150,000 clones, about 9.1% found once. Germline loops: CDR1 SGHDT, CDR2 YYEEEE. V gave up 1 base and J gave up 8 bases, with 9 bases separating them. The CDR3 length is 12 residues. The source material was PBMCs. The chain combines TRBV5-6 with TRBJ1-2; D may be TRBD1 (5 bases). This receptor was obtained from a woman aged 40 to 50 in good health and CMV-seropositive. CDR3 coding DNA: TGTGCCAGCAGCTTGCCCACAGGAGGCTACACCTTC. Its translation: CASSLPTGGYTF.